This entry is about one T cell receptor (beta chain). This entry comes from a study of shared clonotypes between healthy human individuals. Study summary: A couple of women and a few men aged 18 to 49 made up the donors.

The V and J ends lost 10 bases and 5 bases respectively, with 11 bases between them. The CDR3 runs to 12 residues. Germline CDR1 LNHDA, CDR2 SQIVND (reference sequence). TCRdb's table, derived via immunoSEQ multiplex PCR, lists solely in-frame clones and lacks some. The data show 2 million to 3 million clones, 93% seen once. This sequence was found in a man younger than 30 in good health. Some clones in this sample may be carry-over from other donors' samples. This chain joins TRBV19 and TRBJ1-4; unclear D gene. The sample taken for sequencing was naive CD4+ T cells from PBMCs. Documented subset: CD45RA+ positively selected. The CDR3 protein is CAIKGRNEKLFF. The CDR3 bases are TGTGCCATCAAAGGACGGAATGAAAAACTGTTTTTT.